This T cell receptor (beta chain) came from a study of cytomegalovirus exposure and HLA in healthy donors. The V gene's germline CDR1 is MDHEN and CDR2 SYDVKM. The CDR3 runs 14 residues. Trimming removed 3 bases at V and 4 bases at J, with 12 bases between. The PCR was carried out with 60 Vbeta primers and 13 Jbeta primers. Assay used: immunoSEQ multiplex PCR; TCRdb lists only in-frame clones, some missing. The table includes 100,000 to 120,000 clones, 67% detected once. The chain recombines TRBV28 with TRBJ2-5; D possibly corresponds to TRBD2 (6 bases). The sequence was collected from a man in his late teens or twenties in good health and CMV-seropositive. The source material was PBMCs. CDR3 region: CASSFGLPTETQYF. The CDR3 coding sequence is TGTGCCAGCAGTTTTGGACTACCGACAGAGACCCAGTACTTC.